The 16 T cell receptor beta chains below all came from one sample that was sequenced in a study of early T cells in non-severe SARS-CoV-2 infection. TCRdb re-derived calls from the 5' RACE reads in MiXCR, one entry per CDR3 protein. The table has about 50,000 distinct CDR3 sequences, less than 9.5% seen once. Material: whole blood. The receptors were gathered from an adult who was a healthcare worker with PCR-confirmed SARS-CoV-2 infection or an uninfected control (not recorded which).

The chain has TRBV29-1 and TRBJ1-5; a weak D match, TRBD1 (5 bases). Germline V gene sequence: CDR1 SQVTM, CDR2 ANQGSEA. This CDR3 comprises 14 residues. The V and J ends lost 5 bases and 5 bases respectively, with 16 bases between them. The CDR3 nucleotides are TGCAGCGTTACACTTGACAGAGAAGATCAGCCCCAGCATTTT. It specifies CSVTLDREDQPQHF. Variable domain in full (rest from reference TRBV29-1 and TRBJ1-5): SAVISQKPSRDICQRGTSLTIQCQVDSQVTMMFWYRQQPGQSLTLIATANQGSEATYESGFVIDKFPISRPNLTFSTLTVSNMSPEDSSIYLCSVTLDREDQPQHFGDGTRLSIL.

This chain links TRBV9 with TRBJ2-1; no firm D call. Trimming cost V 0 bases and J 0 bases, with 10 bases left between them. This CDR3 is built from 16 residues. Germline V gene sequence: CDR1 SGDLS, CDR2 YYNGEE. The CDR3 region is CASSVEHSSSYNEQFF. The CDR3 DNA is TGTGCCAGCAGCGTAGAACACTCCAGCTCCTACAATGAGCAGTTCTTC.

This clonotype was counted a few times. The chain recombines TRBV19 with TRBJ1-5, with TRBD1 identical over 10 bases. The ends lost 6 bases at V and 4 bases at J; junction bases unmatched: 12. The CDR3 runs to 17 residues. Germline values: CDR1 LNHDA, CDR2 SQIVND (reference sequence). The CDR3 loop is CASRYDRGPRGNQPQHF. CDR3 in DNA: TGTGCCAGTAGATATGACAGGGGGCCCAGGGGAAATCAGCCCCAGCATTTT.

The table lists this clonotype with many counts. For the CDR3, the DNA is TGTGCCAGCAGCCCCGATAGCAATCAGCCCCAGCATTTT. Protein: CASSPDSNQPQHF. V is TRBV7-2 and J is TRBJ1-5; D gene ambiguous. The CDR3 runs to 13 residues. Trimming took off 5 bases at V and 0 bases at J, with 5 bases between the two ends. The germline CDR1 and CDR2 sequences are SGHTA and FQGNSA.

The chain couples TRBV7-2 to TRBJ2-3; D might be TRBD1 (5 bases). Germline V gene lookup returns CDR1 SGHTA and CDR2 FQGNSA. V was trimmed by 2 bases and J by 4 bases, leaving 10 bases between them. The CDR3 runs to 14 residues. The CDR3 protein is CASSLSGWADTQYF. CDR3 DNA sequence: TGTGCCAGCAGCTTATCAGGGTGGGCAGATACGCAGTATTTT.

In this sample, this clonotype turned up many times. The rearrangement uses TRBV6-2 or TRBV6-3 and TRBJ2-1; 11 bases agree with TRBD2. Germline V gene sequence: CDR1 MNHEY, CDR2 SVGEGT. Losses at the gene ends were 6 bases for V and 3 bases for J; bases not matched to a gene: 7. CDR3 size: 16 residues. CDR3 region: CASRPGTSGYYNEQFF. CDR3 bases: TGTGCCAGCAGGCCTGGGACTAGCGGCTACTACAATGAGCAGTTCTTC.

This clonotype was seen at least ten times. The chain links TRBV2 to TRBJ2-1; weak D call: TRBD2 (5 bases). V was trimmed by 4 bases and J by 6 bases, leaving 10 bases between them. The CDR3 covers 13 residues. The germline CDR1 and CDR2 sequences are SNHLY and FYNNEI. The CDR3 here is CASSALAGNEQFF. CDR3 bases: TGTGCCAGCAGTGCATTGGCGGGCAATGAGCAGTTCTTC.

This clonotype was seen more than once but under ten times. The chain uses TRBV10-2 and TRBJ2-1, with 7 bases matching TRBD1. V lost 2 bases and J lost 8; bases outside the gene matches: 3. Germline V CDR1 and CDR2: WSHSY, SAAADI. This CDR3 has 13 residues. The CDR3 region is CASSETGVYEQFF. CDR3 nucleotide sequence: TGCGCCAGCAGTGAGACAGGGGTCTATGAGCAGTTCTTC.

This clonotype was seen just once. At one end, the junction sequence differs from germline, possibly due to a read error. The chain links TRBV10-3 to TRBJ1-3; D not resolved. CDR1 ENHRY and CDR2 SYGVKD come from the germline V gene. This CDR3 is 15 amino acids long. The CDR3 nucleotides read TGTACCATCAGTGATTCCGGGTTTTTCGGAAACACCATATATTTT. Translating gives CTISDSGFFGNTIYF.

This clonotype was seen repeatedly, ten times or more. The chain carries TRBV20-1 and TRBJ2-7; TRBD1 matches 7 bases. V trimming: 0 bases; J trimming: 3 bases; junction bases outside the gene matches: 11. The CDR3 spans 16 residues. Germline V gene lookup returns CDR1 DFQATT and CDR2 SNEGSKA (reference sequence). CDR3 loop: CSARDLHRGELYEQYF. DNA for the CDR3: TGCAGTGCTAGAGATCTCCACAGGGGCGAACTCTACGAGCAGTACTTC.

The rearrangement joins TRBV5-1 to TRBJ2-5, with 13 positions matching TRBD2. Unmatched junction bases numbered 6, after V lost 5 bases and J lost 5 bases. Germline V gene data show CDR1 as SGHRS and CDR2 as YFSETQ. The CDR3 runs 15 residues. The CDR3 spells CASSDGTSGIETQYF. CDR3 DNA sequence: TGCGCCAGCAGTGACGGGACTAGCGGGATCGAGACCCAGTACTTC.

The V gene is TRBV4-2, the J gene TRBJ1-6; tentatively, D is TRBD1 (5 bases). With 0 bases removed from V and 10 bases from J, the gap between germline ends came to 13 bases. From germline, CDR1 is LGHNA and CDR2 YNFKEQ. The CDR3 has 15 residues. The DNA for the CDR3 is TGTGCCAGCAGCCAAGATCAGGGTTTAGGCTCACCCCTCCACTTT. Encoded protein: CASSQDQGLGSPLHF.

This clonotype has a count of ten or more. J is TRBJ2-5 and V is TRBV7-8; TRBD2 agrees at 7 bases. This CDR3 region has 15 residues. The germline gives CDR1 SGHVS, CDR2 FQNEAQ. Germline trimming cut 5 bases from V and 5 bases from J; bases unmatched to any gene: 11. CDR3 loop: CASSKSRLAAETQYF. CDR3 bases: TGTGCCAGCAGCAAATCCCGACTAGCAGCCGAGACCCAGTACTTC. Variable domain in full (rest from reference TRBV7-8 and TRBJ2-5): GAGVSQSPRYKVAKRGQDVALRCDPISGHVSLFWYQQALGQGPEFLTYFQNEAQLDKSGLPSDRFFAERPEGSVSTLKIQRTQQEDSAVYLCASSKSRLAAETQYFGPGTRLLVL.

The chain carries TRBV12-3 or TRBV12-4 and TRBJ1-1, with a tentative D call TRBD1 (6 bases). The CDR3 extends over 13 amino acids. V lost 4 bases and J lost 7, with 13 bases in between. The chain's CDR3 is CASSSSGGGEAFF. In DNA form, the CDR3 reads TGTGCCAGCAGTTCCTCGGGAGGGGGTGAAGCTTTCTTT.

This clonotype has ten or more counts. The chain has TRBV7-6 and TRBJ2-1; D is undetermined. V lost 1 base to trimming and J lost 0 bases, with 10 bases between them. The CDR3 has 16 residues. The germline gives CDR1 SGHVS, CDR2 FNYEAQ. The CDR3 is CASSLDRVPSYNEQFF. The DNA for the CDR3 is TGTGCCAGCAGCTTAGACCGGGTGCCCTCCTACAATGAGCAGTTCTTC.

V gene TRBV20-1 combines with J gene TRBJ2-7; 9 bases are shared with TRBD1. Per germline, CDR1 DFQATT and CDR2 SNEGSKA (reference sequence). The CDR3 has 14 amino acids. Trimming took 3 bases from V and 5 from J; bases not matched to a gene: 8. The CDR3 sequence is CSARAGTGSHEQYF. The CDR3 coding sequence is TGCAGTGCTAGGGCCGGGACAGGGTCCCACGAGCAGTACTTC.